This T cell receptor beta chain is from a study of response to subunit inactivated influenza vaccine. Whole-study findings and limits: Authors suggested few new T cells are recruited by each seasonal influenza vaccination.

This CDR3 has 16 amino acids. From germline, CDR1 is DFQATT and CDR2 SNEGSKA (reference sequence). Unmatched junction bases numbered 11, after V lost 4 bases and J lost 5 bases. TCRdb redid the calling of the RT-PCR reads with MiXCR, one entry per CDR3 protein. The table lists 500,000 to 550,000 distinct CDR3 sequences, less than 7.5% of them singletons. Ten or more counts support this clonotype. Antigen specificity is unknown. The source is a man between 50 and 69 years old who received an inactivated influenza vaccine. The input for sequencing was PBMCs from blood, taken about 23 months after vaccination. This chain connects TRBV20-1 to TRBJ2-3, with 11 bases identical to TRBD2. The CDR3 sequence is CSATITSGSKRDTQYF. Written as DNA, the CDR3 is TGCAGTGCTACTATCACTAGCGGGAGTAAAAGAGATACGCAGTATTTT.